One sample yielded the 6 T cell receptor beta chains listed below, sequenced in a study of blood T cell repertoires in COVID-19. Generated by immunoSEQ multiplex PCR, the TCRdb table keeps only in-frame clones and is missing some. The sample shows about 250,000 clones, roughly 90% of them seen only once. The sample consisted of PBMCs or T cells enriched from blood (not recorded which). These receptors originate from a woman in her thirties with acute COVID-19.

This chain connects TRBV7-9 to TRBJ2-1; 7 bases agree with TRBD2. The germline V gene encodes CDR1 SEHNR and CDR2 FQNEAQ (reference sequence). The trim removed 3 bases at V and 7 bases at J, leaving 6 bases unmatched. CDR3 length: 14 residues. The CDR3 region has the DNA TGTGCCAGCAGCTTGGGGCGGGGGTGGAATGAGCAGTTCTTC. The encoded protein is CASSLGRGWNEQFF.

This chain connects TRBV5-1 to TRBJ1-2; perhaps TRBD1 as D (6 bases). The germline V gene encodes CDR1 SGHRS and CDR2 YFSETQ. CDR3 size: 14 residues. Trimming took 0 bases from V and 3 from J, leaving 9 bases between them. The CDR3 DNA reads as TGCGCCAGCAGCTTGGAGGGGGAACACTATGGCTACACCTTC. It specifies CASSLEGEHYGYTF.

This clone was recorded a few times. J is TRBJ2-7 and V is TRBV5-4, with a possible D match to TRBD2 (5 bases). Trimming stripped 0 bases from V and 4 bases from J, with 11 bases between. Per the germline V gene, CDR1 is SGHNT and CDR2 is YYREEE (reference sequence). This CDR3 comprises 14 residues. CDR3 DNA: TGTGCCAGCAGCTTGGGCGGGCAACCTTACGAGCAGTACTTC. Translation gives CASSLGGQPYEQYF.

J is TRBJ1-2 and V is TRBV28, with a possible D match to TRBD1 (5 bases). This CDR3 has 16 amino acids. Per germline, CDR1 MDHEN and CDR2 SYDVKM. V lost 5 bases and J 1 base, leaving 17 bases between the germline ends. The CDR3 sequence: CASSRLRGSGNYGYTF. The CDR3 coding sequence is TGTGCCAGCAGTCGCTTAAGGGGCTCGGGTAACTATGGCTACACCTTC.

The CDR3 nucleotides read TGTGCCAGCAGTCCCCCGGGAAATCAGCCCCAGCATTTT. This gives the protein CASSPPGNQPQHF. The chain recombines TRBV12-3 or TRBV12-4 with TRBJ1-5; D is uncertain. The CDR3 runs 13 residues. V lost 5 bases to trimming and J lost 4 bases, with 9 bases between them.

The gene calls are TRBV2 and TRBJ2-1; 8 bases fit TRBD1. V lost 4 bases, J lost 2 bases, and 4 bases stayed unmatched. Per the germline V gene, CDR1 is SNHLY and CDR2 is FYNNEI. The CDR3 is made up of 15 amino acids. The CDR3 region has the DNA TGTGCCAGCAGTGGGGACAGGACTCCCTACAATGAGCAGTTCTTC. It encodes CASSGDRTPYNEQFF.